Following are 21 T cell receptor beta chains from one sample sequenced in a study of T cell changes during pregnancy in multiple sclerosis. Profiled with immunoSEQ multiplex PCR; TCRdb holds only in-frame clones, not every one. The table lists approximately 50,000 clones, under 95% of them singletons, with about 1.5% in the top ten. The sequencing used peripheral blood, collected in the second trimester of pregnancy. The receptors here all came from a female donor with multiple sclerosis, enrolled in a pregnancy study.

The chain carries TRBV5-1 and TRBJ1-1; 11 positions match TRBD1. Losses at the gene ends were 5 bases for V and 3 bases for J; bases not matched to a gene: 6. The CDR3 has 15 residues. Germline values: CDR1 SGHRS, CDR2 YFSETQ. CDR3 protein: CASSISGQGDTEAFF. For the CDR3, the DNA is TGCGCCAGCAGTATCTCGGGACAGGGGGACACTGAAGCTTTCTTT.

This sequence joins TRBV28 and TRBJ1-1; no firm D call. Per germline, CDR1 MDHEN and CDR2 SYDVKM. The CDR3 spans 12 residues. V was pared by 6 bases and J by 2 bases, with 7 bases between. CDR3 region: CASRSRNTEAFF. CDR3 nucleotide sequence: TGTGCCAGCAGGTCGCGTAACACTGAAGCTTTCTTT.

V usage is TRBV4-3 and J usage is TRBJ2-7, with 7 bases identical to TRBD2. The CDR3 is made up of 15 amino acids. V gave up 1 base and J gave up 0 bases; unmatched junction bases: 3. Germline V gene sequence: CDR1 LGHNA, CDR2 YSLEER. CDR3 sequence: CASSQVWDYSYEQYF. The DNA for the CDR3 is TGCGCCAGCAGCCAAGTATGGGACTACTCCTACGAGCAGTACTTC.

The sample holds a few counts of this clone. This sequence joins TRBV30 and TRBJ2-7; tentative D call: TRBD1 (5 bases). The V end lost 5 bases, the J end lost 0 bases, and 14 bases lay between the germline ends. The germline gives CDR1 GTSNPN, CDR2 SVGIG (reference sequence). The CDR3 runs 14 residues. In DNA form, the CDR3 reads TGTGCCTGGGTCCGTACCGACAGCTCCTACGAGCAGTACTTC. The encoded protein is CAWVRTDSSYEQYF.

The V and J genes are TRBV27 and TRBJ2-7; D remains ambiguous. The CDR3 is 13 residues long. Germline CDR1 is MNHEY and CDR2 is SMNVEV (reference sequence). Deletions cut 5 bases from V and 2 bases from J, with 10 bases between. Here the CDR3 reads CASSAILPYEQYF. In DNA, the CDR3 is TGTGCCAGCAGTGCGATTCTCCCCTACGAGCAGTACTTC.

V gene TRBV2 combines with J gene TRBJ1-2; D is perhaps TRBD1 (5 bases). The CDR3 loop spans 13 amino acids. The germline V and J ends were trimmed by 6 bases and 8 bases, with 16 bases remaining between them. Germline CDR1 reads SNHLY; CDR2 reads FYNNEI. In DNA, the CDR3 is TGTGCCAGCAGGGGCGGACCAGGGCGAGGCTACACCTTC. Protein sequence: CASRGGPGRGYTF. The whole variable domain, remainder taken from reference TRBV2 and TRBJ1-2, is EPEVTQTPSHQVTQMGQEVILRCVPISNHLYFYWYRQILGQKVEFLVSFYNNEISEKSEIFDDQFSVERPDGSNFTLKIRSTKLEDSAMYFCASRGGPGRGYTFGSGTRLTVV.

This rearrangement joins TRBV30 to TRBJ2-2; a possible D gene is TRBD1 (7 bases). The CDR3 spans 13 residues. V shed 4 bases and J shed 3 bases, with 9 bases lying between them. Germline values: CDR1 GTSNPN, CDR2 SVGIG (reference sequence). In nucleotides, the CDR3 is TGTGCCTGGACAGGGGGGTACACCGGGGAGCTGTTTTTT. Amino acid sequence: CAWTGGYTGELFF.

This chain joins TRBV7-2 and TRBJ2-2, with D perhaps matching TRBD1 (5 bases). Trimming removed 6 bases from V and 1 base from J, with 12 bases in between. This CDR3 contains 15 residues. Germline V lookup: CDR1 SGHTA, CDR2 FQGNSA. For the CDR3, the DNA is TGTGCCAGCAGTCGCAGGGTAGGGAACACCGGGGAGCTGTTTTTT. Protein: CASSRRVGNTGELFF.

DNA of the CDR3: TGTGCCAGCAGCCTAACAGGGGGAATGAACACTGAAGCTTTCTTT. It translates to CASSLTGGMNTEAFF. The genes are TRBV7-9 and TRBJ1-1; TRBD1 agrees at 8 bases. The CDR3 covers 15 residues. Trimming took 5 bases from V and 0 from J; bases not matched to a gene: 5. The germline V gene encodes CDR1 SEHNR and CDR2 FQNEAQ (reference sequence).

The CDR3 coding sequence is TGTGCCAGCAGCATACCACGACTAGCGGGGGGCCGGGTTACCAAAGATACGCAGTATTTT. Translation gives CASSIPRLAGGRVTKDTQYF. V usage is TRBV5-4 and J usage is TRBJ2-3, with 13 positions matching TRBD2. Germline trimming cut 4 bases from V and 5 bases from J; bases unmatched to any gene: 19. The CDR3 consists of 20 residues. CDR1 is SGHNT, CDR2 YYREEE, per germline (reference sequence).

V and J are TRBV5-4 and TRBJ2-3; 7 bases fit TRBD2. Germline V CDR1 and CDR2: SGHNT, YYREEE (reference sequence). The CDR3 runs 16 residues. V trimming: 4 bases; J trimming: 3 bases; junction bases outside the gene matches: 11. Written as DNA, the CDR3 is TGTGCCAGCAGCCCGGATCGGAGGCGGGGGACAGATACGCAGTATTTT. Translating gives CASSPDRRRGTDTQYF.

The chain joins TRBV9 to TRBJ2-5; D possibly corresponds to TRBD2 (6 bases). This CDR3 region has 15 residues. The ends were cut back, 0 bases at V and 5 bases at J, with 14 bases in the middle. Germline CDR1 reads SGDLS; CDR2 reads YYNGEE. CDR3 DNA sequence: TGTGCCAGCAGCGTAGCTGGGACTCGATGGGAGACCCAGTACTTC. Residues: CASSVAGTRWETQYF.

The genes are TRBV5-1 and TRBJ1-3; 7 bases are a match to TRBD1. Germline lookup yields CDR1 SGHRS and CDR2 YFSETQ. The CDR3 totals 14 residues. Trimming took 3 bases from V and 4 from J; bases not matched to a gene: 4. CDR3 amino acids: CASSSGGIGNTIYF. CDR3 nucleotides: TGCGCCAGCAGCTCAGGGGGTATAGGAAACACCATATATTTT.

V and J are TRBV7-9 and TRBJ1-2; 10 bases agree with TRBD1. V dropped 5 bases and J dropped 4; count of bases not matched to a gene: 4. There are 14 residues in the CDR3. Looked up from germline, CDR1 is SEHNR and CDR2 is FQNEAQ (reference sequence). CDR3: CASSRQGAGYGYTF. The CDR3 nucleotides are TGTGCCAGCAGCCGACAGGGGGCTGGCTATGGCTACACCTTC. Looking up the rest from reference TRBV7-9 and TRBJ1-2 gives the full variable domain: DTGVSQNPRHKITKRGQNVTFRCDPISEHNRLYWYRQTLGQGPEFLTYFQNEAQLEKSRLLSDRFSAERPKGSFSTLEIQRTEQGDSAMYLCASSRQGAGYGYTFGSGTRLTVV.

The genes are TRBV2 and TRBJ1-4; D might be TRBD1 (5 bases). The V end lost 5 bases, the J end lost 8 bases, and 15 bases lay between the germline ends. This CDR3 is 14 amino acids long. The germline gives CDR1 SNHLY, CDR2 FYNNEI. DNA for the CDR3: TGTGCCAGCAGTCCAGGGAAGAGACACGAAAAACTGTTTTTT. Its protein is CASSPGKRHEKLFF.

The gene calls are TRBV18 and TRBJ2-1; no firm D call. The CDR3 totals 13 residues. V was pared by 4 bases and J by 5 bases, with 9 bases between. The germline CDR1 and CDR2 sequences are KGHSH and LQKENI. Written as DNA, the CDR3 is TGTGCCAGCTCACTTCAACTTAACAATGAGCAGTTCTTC. Its protein product is CASSLQLNNEQFF.

V is TRBV30 and J is TRBJ1-1; 7 bases align to TRBD1. The V and J ends lost 3 bases and 10 bases, in that order; junction bases with no gene match: 11. The CDR3 sequence is 13 residues long. In germline, CDR1 is GTSNPN, CDR2 SVGIG (reference sequence). CDR3 protein: CAWRVQGTVTAFF. The CDR3 DNA sequence: TGTGCCTGGAGGGTACAGGGGACCGTCACAGCTTTCTTT.

This chain uses TRBV5-1 with TRBJ1-1; 7 bases match TRBD1. Trimming cost V 4 bases and J 5 bases; bases outside gene matches: 5. The CDR3 runs 13 residues. Germline V CDR1 and CDR2: SGHRS, YFSETQ. The CDR3 nucleotides are TGCGCCAGCAGCCATCCAGGGGGGACTGAAGCTTTCTTT. Protein product: CASSHPGGTEAFF.

This chain joins TRBV14 and TRBJ1-3; the match to TRBD1 covers 7 bases. Trimming at V came to 4 bases and at J to 3 bases, leaving 6 bases not matched to a gene. Germline loops: CDR1 SGHDN, CDR2 FVKESK. The CDR3 is made up of 15 amino acids. CDR3 in DNA: TGTGCCAGCAGCCGCCGGGACAGCCATGGAAACACCATATATTTT. It codes for CASSRRDSHGNTIYF.

The gene calls are TRBV7-8 and TRBJ1-4; 8 bases match TRBD1. Germline V CDR1 and CDR2: SGHVS, FQNEAQ. The junction had 13 bases not matched to a gene; V was cut back by 5 bases and J by 8 bases. The CDR3 has 16 amino acids. CDR3 in DNA: TGTGCCAGCAGCCCAGGCCTCCAGGGGGCGCGGGAAAAACTGTTTTTT. Its protein product is CASSPGLQGAREKLFF. Full variable domain (outside the CDR3, taken from reference TRBV7-8 and TRBJ1-4): GAGVSQSPRYKVAKRGQDVALRCDPISGHVSLFWYQQALGQGPEFLTYFQNEAQLDKSGLPSDRFFAERPEGSVSTLKIQRTQQEDSAVYLCASSPGLQGAREKLFFGSGTQLSVL.

This chain uses TRBV2 with TRBJ1-1, with a possible D match to TRBD1 (5 bases). The CDR3 has 13 residues. Germline V gives CDR1 SNHLY, CDR2 FYNNEI. Trimming left V 6 bases short and J 2 bases short, with 10 bases between. The CDR3 region is CASSQDINTEAFF. The DNA of the CDR3 is TGTGCCAGCAGCCAGGACATAAACACTGAAGCTTTCTTT.